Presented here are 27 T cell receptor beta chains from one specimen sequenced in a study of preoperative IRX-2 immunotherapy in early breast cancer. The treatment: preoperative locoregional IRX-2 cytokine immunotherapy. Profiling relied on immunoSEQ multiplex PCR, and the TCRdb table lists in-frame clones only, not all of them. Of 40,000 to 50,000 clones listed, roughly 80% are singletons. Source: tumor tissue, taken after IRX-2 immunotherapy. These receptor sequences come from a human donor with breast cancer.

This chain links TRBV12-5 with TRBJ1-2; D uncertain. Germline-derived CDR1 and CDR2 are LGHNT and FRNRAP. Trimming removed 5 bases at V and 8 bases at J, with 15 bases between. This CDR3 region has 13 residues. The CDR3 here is CASGTPNPRGYTF. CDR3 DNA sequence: TGTGCTAGTGGTACCCCCAATCCGAGGGGCTACACCTTC.

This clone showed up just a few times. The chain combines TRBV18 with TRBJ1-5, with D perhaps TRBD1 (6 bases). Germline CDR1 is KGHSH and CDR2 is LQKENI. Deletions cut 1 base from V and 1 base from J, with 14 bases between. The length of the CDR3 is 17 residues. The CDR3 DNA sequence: TGTGCCAGCTCACCACGTGCGGGGGGACAAAGCAATCAGCCCCAGCATTTT. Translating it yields CASSPRAGGQSNQPQHF.

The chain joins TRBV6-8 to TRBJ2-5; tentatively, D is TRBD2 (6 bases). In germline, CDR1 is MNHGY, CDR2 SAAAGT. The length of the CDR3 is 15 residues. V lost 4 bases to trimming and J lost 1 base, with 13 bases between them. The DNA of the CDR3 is TGTGCCAGCAGTTTCCGAGGGAGGACCCAAGAGACCCAGTACTTC. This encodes CASSFRGRTQETQYF.

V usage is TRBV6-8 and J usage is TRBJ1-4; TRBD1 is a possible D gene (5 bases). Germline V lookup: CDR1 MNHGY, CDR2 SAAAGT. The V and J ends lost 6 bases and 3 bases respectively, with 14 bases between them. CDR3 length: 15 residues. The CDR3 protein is CASRGRGEANEKLFF. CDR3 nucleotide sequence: TGTGCCAGCAGGGGACGGGGGGAGGCTAATGAAAAACTGTTTTTT.

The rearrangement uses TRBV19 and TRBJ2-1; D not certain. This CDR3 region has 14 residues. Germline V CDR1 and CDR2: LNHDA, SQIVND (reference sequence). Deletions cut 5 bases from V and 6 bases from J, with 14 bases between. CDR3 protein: CASSVRLQSNEQFF. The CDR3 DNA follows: TGTGCCAGTAGTGTTCGCTTGCAGAGCAATGAGCAGTTCTTC.

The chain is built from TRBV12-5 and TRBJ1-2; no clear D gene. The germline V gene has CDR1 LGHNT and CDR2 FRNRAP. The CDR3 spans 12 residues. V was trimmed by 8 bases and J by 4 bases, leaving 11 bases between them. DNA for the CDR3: TGTGCTAGTAGTTCGACTCTCTATGGCTACACCTTC. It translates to CASSSTLYGYTF. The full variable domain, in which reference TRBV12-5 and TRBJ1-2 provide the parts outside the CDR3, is DARVTQTPRHKVTEMGQEVTMRCQPILGHNTVFWYRQTMMQGLELLAYFRNRAPLDDSGMPKDRFSAEMPDATLATLKIQPSEPRDSAVYFCASSSTLYGYTFGSGTRLTVV.

The CDR3 loop reads CARTPLVRSGNTIYF. The CDR3 DNA sequence: TGCGCCAGGACCCCTCTGGTACGTTCTGGAAACACCATATATTTT. The V call is TRBV5-1, the J call TRBJ1-3; unclear D gene. This CDR3 contains 15 residues. The V end was cut by 8 bases, the J end by 1 base, with 16 bases between. The germline CDR1 and CDR2 sequences are SGHRS and YFSETQ.

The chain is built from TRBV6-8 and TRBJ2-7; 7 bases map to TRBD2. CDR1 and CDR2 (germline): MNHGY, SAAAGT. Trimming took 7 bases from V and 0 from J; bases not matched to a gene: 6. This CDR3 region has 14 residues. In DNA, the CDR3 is TGTGCCAGCACTGCAGCGGGATTCTCCTACGAGCAGTACTTC. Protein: CASTAAGFSYEQYF.

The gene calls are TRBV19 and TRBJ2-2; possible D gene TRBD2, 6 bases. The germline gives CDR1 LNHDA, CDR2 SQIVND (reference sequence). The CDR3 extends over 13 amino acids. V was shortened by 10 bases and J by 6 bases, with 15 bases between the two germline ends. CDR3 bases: TGTGCCACTTCGCGGGGTCGGGCCGGGGAGCTGTTTTTT. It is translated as CATSRGRAGELFF.

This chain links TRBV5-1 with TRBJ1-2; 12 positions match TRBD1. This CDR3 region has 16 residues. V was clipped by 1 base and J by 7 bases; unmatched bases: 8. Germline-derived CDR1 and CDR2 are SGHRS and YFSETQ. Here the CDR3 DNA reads TGCGCCAGCAGCTTGACAGGGACAGGGGGCTTTCGTGGCTACACCTTC. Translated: CASSLTGTGGFRGYTF.

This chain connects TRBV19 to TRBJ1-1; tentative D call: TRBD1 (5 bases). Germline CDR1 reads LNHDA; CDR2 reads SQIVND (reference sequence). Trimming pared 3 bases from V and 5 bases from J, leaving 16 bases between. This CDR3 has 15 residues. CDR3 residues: CASSILQGRGTEAFF. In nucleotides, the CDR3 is TGTGCCAGTAGTATTCTGCAGGGACGGGGAACTGAAGCTTTCTTT.

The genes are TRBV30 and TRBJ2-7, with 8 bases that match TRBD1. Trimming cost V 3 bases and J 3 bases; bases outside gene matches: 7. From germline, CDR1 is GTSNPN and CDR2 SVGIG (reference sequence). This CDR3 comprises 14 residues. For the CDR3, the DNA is TGTGCCTGGAGACCGGGACAGGAAAGCTACGAGCAGTACTTC. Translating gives CAWRPGQESYEQYF.

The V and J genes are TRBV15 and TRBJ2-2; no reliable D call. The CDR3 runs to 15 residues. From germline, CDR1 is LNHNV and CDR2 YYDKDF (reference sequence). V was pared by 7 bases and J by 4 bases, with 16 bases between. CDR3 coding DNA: TGTGCCACCAAAGACTTCAGCGTTGGCACCGGGGAGCTGTTTTTT. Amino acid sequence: CATKDFSVGTGELFF.

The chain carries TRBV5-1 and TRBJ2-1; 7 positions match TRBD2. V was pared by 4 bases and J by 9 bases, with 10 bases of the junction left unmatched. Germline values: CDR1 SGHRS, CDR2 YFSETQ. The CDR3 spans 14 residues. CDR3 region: CASSPNDSGFEQFF. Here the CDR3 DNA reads TGCGCCAGCAGCCCGAACGATAGCGGGTTTGAGCAGTTCTTC.

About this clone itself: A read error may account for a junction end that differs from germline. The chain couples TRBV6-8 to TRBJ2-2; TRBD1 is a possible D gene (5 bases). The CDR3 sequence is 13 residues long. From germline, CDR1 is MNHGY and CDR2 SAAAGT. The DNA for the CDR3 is TGTGCCATCAGTAGGGGCGACACCGGGGAGCTGTTTTTT. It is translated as CAISRGDTGELFF.

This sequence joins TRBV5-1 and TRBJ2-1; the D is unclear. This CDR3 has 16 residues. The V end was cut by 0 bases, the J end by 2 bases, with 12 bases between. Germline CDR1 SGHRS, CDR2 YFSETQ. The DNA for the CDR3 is TGCGCCAGCAGCTTGGCAGGTACGACAACCTACAATGAGCAGTTCTTC. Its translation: CASSLAGTTTYNEQFF. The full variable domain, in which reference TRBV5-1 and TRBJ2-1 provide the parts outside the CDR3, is KAGVTQTPRYLIKTRGQQVTLSCSPISGHRSVSWYQQTPGQGLQFLFEYFSETQRNKGNFPGRFSGRQFSNSRSEMNVSTLELGDSALYLCASSLAGTTTYNEQFFGPGTRLTVL.

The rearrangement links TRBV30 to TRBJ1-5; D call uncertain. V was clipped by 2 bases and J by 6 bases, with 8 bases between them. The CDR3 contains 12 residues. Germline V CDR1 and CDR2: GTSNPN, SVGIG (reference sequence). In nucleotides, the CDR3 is TGTGCCTGGAGTCGAGTGGGTCAGCCCCAGCATTTT. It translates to CAWSRVGQPQHF.

Written as DNA, the CDR3 is TGTGCCAGTAGTATAGGCAGGGAGAACAATGAGCAGTTCTTC. Its translation is CASSIGRENNEQFF. The rearrangement uses TRBV19 and TRBJ2-1; D tentatively reads TRBD1 or TRBD2 (5 bases each). The CDR3 length is 14 residues. Germline CDR1 and CDR2: LNHDA and SQIVND (reference sequence). V lost 1 base and J 5 bases, leaving 9 bases between the germline ends.

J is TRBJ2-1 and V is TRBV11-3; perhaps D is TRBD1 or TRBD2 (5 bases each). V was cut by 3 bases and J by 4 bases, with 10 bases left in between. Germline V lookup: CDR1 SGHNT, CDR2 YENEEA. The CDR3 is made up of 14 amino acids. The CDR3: CASSFAGTYNEQFF. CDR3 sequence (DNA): TGTGCCAGCAGCTTCGCCGGGACGTACAATGAGCAGTTCTTC.

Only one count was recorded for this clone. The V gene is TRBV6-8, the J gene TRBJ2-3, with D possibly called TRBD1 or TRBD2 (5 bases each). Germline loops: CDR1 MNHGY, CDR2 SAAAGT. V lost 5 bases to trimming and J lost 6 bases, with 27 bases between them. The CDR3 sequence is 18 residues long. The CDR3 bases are TGTGCCAGCAGTGACCCGGCCACCGGGGCAAACCGAGGGGATACGCAGTATTTT. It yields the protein CASSDPATGANRGDTQYF.

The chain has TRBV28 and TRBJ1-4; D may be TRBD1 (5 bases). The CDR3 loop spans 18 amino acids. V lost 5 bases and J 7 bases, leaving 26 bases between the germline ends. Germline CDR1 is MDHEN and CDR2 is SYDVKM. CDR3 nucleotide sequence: TGTGCCAGCAGTCCAACCCCCGGAGGGCAGGCCGGGGGTGAAAAACTGTTTTTT. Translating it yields CASSPTPGGQAGGEKLFF.

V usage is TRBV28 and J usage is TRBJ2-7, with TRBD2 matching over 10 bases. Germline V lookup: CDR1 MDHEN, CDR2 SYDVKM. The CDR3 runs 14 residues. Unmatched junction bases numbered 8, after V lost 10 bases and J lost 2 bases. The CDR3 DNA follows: TGTGCCACAAACCGAGCGGGAGGGGCCTACGAGCAGTACTTC. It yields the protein CATNRAGGAYEQYF.

The CDR3 bases are TGTGCCAGCAGCTGGCAGGACAGGGAAGCCGGGGAGCTGTTTTTT. This encodes CASSWQDREAGELFF. The genes are TRBV7-1 and TRBJ2-2; 8 nucleotides agree with TRBD1. TRBV7-1 is treated as an ORF (open reading frame) with a function not yet certain. The CDR3 extends over 15 amino acids. Losses at the gene ends were 4 bases for V and 6 bases for J; bases not matched to a gene: 7.

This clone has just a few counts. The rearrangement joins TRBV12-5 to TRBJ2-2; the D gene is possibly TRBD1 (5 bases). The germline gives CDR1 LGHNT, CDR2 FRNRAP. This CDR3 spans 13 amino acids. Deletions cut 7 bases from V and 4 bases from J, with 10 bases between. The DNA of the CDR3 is TGTGCTAGTGCTCCAGGGTTCACCGGGGAGCTGTTTTTT. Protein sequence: CASAPGFTGELFF. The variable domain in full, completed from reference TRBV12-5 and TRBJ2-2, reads DARVTQTPRHKVTEMGQEVTMRCQPILGHNTVFWYRQTMMQGLELLAYFRNRAPLDDSGMPKDRFSAEMPDATLATLKIQPSEPRDSAVYFCASAPGFTGELFFGEGSRLTVL.

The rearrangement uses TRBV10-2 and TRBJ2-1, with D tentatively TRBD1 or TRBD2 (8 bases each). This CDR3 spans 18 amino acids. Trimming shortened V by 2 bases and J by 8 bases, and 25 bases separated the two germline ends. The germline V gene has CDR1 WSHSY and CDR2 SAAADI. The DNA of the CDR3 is TGCGCCAGCAGTGAGGGTGACAGGGGATTAGTCGGGGGGGATGAGCAGTTCTTC. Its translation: CASSEGDRGLVGGDEQFF.

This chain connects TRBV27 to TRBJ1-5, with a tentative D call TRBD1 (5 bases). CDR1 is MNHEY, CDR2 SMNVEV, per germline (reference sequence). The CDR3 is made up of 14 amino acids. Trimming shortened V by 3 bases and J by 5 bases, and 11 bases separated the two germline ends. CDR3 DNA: TGTGCCAGCAGTTTTGGGGGGTCCGATCAGCCCCAGCATTTT. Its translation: CASSFGGSDQPQHF.

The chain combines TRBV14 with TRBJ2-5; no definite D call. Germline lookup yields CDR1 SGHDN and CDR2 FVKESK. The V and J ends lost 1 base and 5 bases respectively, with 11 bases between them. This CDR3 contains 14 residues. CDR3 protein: CASSQVAPLETQYF. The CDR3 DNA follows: TGTGCCAGCAGCCAAGTTGCACCTTTGGAGACCCAGTACTTC.